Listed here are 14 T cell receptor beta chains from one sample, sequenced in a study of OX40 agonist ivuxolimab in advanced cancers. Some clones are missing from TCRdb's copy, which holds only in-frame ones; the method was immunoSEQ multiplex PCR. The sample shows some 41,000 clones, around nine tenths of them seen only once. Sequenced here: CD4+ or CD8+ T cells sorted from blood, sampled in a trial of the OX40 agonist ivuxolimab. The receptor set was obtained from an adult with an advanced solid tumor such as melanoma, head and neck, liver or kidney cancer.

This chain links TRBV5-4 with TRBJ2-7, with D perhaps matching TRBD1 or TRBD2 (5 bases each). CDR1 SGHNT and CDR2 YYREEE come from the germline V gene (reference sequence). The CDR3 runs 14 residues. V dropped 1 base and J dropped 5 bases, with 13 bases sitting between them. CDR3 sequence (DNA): TGTGCCAGCAGCTTGTCCAAGGGACCCCACGAGCAGTACTTC. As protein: CASSLSKGPHEQYF.

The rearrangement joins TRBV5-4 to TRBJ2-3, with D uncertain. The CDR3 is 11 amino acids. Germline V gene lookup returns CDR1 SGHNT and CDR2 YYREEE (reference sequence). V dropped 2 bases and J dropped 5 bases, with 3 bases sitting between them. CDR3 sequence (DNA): TGTGCCAGCAGCTTAAAAGATACGCAGTATTTT. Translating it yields CASSLKDTQYF. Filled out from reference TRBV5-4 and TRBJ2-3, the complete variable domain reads ETGVTQSPTHLIKTRGQQVTLRCSSQSGHNTVSWYQQALGQGPQFIFQYYREEENGRGNFPPRFSGLQFPNYSSELNVNALELDDSALYLCASSLKDTQYFGPGTRLTVL.

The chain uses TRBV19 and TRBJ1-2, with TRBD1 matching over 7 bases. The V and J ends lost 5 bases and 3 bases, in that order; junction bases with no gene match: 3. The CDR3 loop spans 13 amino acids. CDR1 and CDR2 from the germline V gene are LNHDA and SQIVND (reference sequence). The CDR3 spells CASSSTGYYGYTF. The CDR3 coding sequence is TGTGCCAGTAGTTCGACAGGGTACTATGGCTACACCTTC. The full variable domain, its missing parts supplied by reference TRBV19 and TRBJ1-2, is DGGITQSPKYLFRKEGQNVTLSCEQNLNHDAMYWYRQDPGQGLRLIYYSQIVNDFQKGDIAEGYSVSREKKESFPLTVTSAQKNPTAFYLCASSSTGYYGYTFGSGTRLTVV.

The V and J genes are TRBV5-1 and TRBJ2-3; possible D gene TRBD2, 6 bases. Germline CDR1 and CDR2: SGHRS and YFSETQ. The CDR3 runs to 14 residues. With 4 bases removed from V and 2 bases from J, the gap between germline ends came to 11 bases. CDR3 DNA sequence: TGCGCCAGCAGCCGCGGGACTGTCACAGATACGCAGTATTTT. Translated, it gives CASSRGTVTDTQYF.

CDR3 sequence (DNA): TGTGCCAGCAGGTACAGGGCGAATCAGCCCCAGCATTTT. This codes for CASRYRANQPQHF. The chain carries TRBV6-5 and TRBJ1-5; TRBD1 might be the D (6 bases). Germline V lookup: CDR1 MNHEY, CDR2 SVGAGI. This CDR3 is built from 13 residues. Trimming pared 6 bases from V and 4 bases from J, leaving 10 bases between.

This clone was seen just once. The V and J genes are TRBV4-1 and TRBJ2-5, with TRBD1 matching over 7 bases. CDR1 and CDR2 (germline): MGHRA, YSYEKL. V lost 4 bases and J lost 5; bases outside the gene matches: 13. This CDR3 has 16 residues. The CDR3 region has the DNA TGCGCCAGCAGCCCCCTAGGGGGTCAGGGGGATGAGACCCAGTACTTC. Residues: CASSPLGGQGDETQYF.

The CDR3 DNA follows: TGTGCCAGCAGTTCGGCCCTACCACCCGGCGAGCAGTACTTC. It yields the protein CASSSALPPGEQYF. The chain uses TRBV28 and TRBJ2-7; D is ambiguous. This CDR3 contains 14 residues. With 4 bases removed from V and 6 bases from J, the gap between germline ends came to 16 bases. Germline V gene data show CDR1 as MDHEN and CDR2 as SYDVKM.

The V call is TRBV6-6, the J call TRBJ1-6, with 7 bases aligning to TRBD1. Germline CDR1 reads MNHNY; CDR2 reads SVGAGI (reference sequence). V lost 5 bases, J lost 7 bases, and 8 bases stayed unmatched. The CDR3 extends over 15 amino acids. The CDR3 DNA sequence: TGTGCCAGCAGTGACCACAGGGGTCGGAATTCACCCCTCCACTTT. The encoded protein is CASSDHRGRNSPLHF.

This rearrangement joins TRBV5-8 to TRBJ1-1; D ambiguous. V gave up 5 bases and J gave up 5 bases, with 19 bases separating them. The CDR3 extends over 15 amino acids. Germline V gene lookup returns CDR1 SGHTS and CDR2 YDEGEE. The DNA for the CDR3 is TGTGCCAGCAGATACGGTGGGTCAGGTTGGACTGAAGCTTTCTTT. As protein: CASRYGGSGWTEAFF. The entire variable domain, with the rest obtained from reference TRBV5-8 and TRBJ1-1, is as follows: EAGVTQSPTHLIKTRGQQATLRCSPISGHTSVYWYQQALGLGLQFLLWYDEGEERNRGNFPPRFSGRQFPNYSSELNVNALELEDSALYLCASRYGGSGWTEAFFGQGTRLTVV.

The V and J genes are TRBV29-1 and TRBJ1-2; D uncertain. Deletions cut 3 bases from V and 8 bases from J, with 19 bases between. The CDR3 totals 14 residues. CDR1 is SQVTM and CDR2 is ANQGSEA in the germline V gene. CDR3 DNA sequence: TGCAGCGTTGATCTAGGGTTGGTCGGGTACGGCTACACCTTC. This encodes CSVDLGLVGYGYTF. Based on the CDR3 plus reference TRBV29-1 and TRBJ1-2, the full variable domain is SAVISQKPSRDICQRGTSLTIQCQVDSQVTMMFWYRQQPGQSLTLIATANQGSEATYESGFVIDKFPISRPNLTFSTLTVSNMSPEDSSIYLCSVDLGLVGYGYTFGSGTRLTVV.

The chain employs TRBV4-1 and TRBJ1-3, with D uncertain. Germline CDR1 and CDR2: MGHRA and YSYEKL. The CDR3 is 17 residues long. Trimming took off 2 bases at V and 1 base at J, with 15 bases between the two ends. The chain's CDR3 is CASSQNPNPGSGNTIYF. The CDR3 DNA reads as TGCGCCAGCAGCCAAAACCCCAACCCGGGATCTGGAAACACCATATATTTT.

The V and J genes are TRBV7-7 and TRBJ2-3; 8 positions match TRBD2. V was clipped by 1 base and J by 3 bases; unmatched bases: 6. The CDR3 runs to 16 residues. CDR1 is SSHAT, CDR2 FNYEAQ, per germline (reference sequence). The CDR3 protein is CASSLGDGRGTDTQYF. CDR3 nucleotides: TGTGCCAGCAGCTTAGGTGACGGGAGGGGGACAGATACGCAGTATTTT.

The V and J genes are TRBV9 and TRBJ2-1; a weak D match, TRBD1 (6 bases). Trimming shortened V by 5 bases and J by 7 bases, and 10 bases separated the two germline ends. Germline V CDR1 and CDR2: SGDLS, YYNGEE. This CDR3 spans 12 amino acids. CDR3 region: CASRGAENEQFF. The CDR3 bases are TGTGCCAGCAGGGGGGCGGAAAATGAGCAGTTCTTC.

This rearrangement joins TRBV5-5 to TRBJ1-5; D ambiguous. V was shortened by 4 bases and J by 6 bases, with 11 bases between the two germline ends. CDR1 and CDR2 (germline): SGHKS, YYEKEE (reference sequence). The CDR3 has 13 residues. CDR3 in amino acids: CASSQDGSQPQHF. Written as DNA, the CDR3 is TGTGCCAGCAGCCAAGATGGTAGTCAGCCCCAGCATTTT. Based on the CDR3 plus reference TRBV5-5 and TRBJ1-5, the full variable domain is DAGVTQSPTHLIKTRGQQVTLRCSPISGHKSVSWYQQVLGQGPQFIFQYYEKEERGRGNFPDRFSARQFPNYSSELNVNALLLGDSALYLCASSQDGSQPQHFGDGTRLSIL.